This paragraph covers one T cell receptor beta chain sequence. The protocol was immunoSEQ multiplex PCR, while the TCRdb copy is restricted to in-frame clones and leaves out a portion. Of about 100,000 clones in the sample, around 92% were seen once. Trimming removed 2 bases from V and 2 bases from J, with 10 bases in between. The CDR3 totals 15 residues. The germline V gene has CDR1 MDHEN and CDR2 SYDVKM. The sample belongs to a study of T cell changes during pregnancy in multiple sclerosis. The sample consisted of peripheral blood, taken in the second trimester of pregnancy. The TCR sequence derives from a female donor with multiple sclerosis, enrolled in a pregnancy study. V gene TRBV28 combines with J gene TRBJ1-5; D is uncertain. In DNA form, the CDR3 reads TGTGCCAGCAGTTTACTCGGGGATGGCAATCAGCCCCAGCATTTT. Translated: CASSLLGDGNQPQHF.